The T cell receptor beta chain under discussion was sequenced for a study of yellow fever vaccine responses in identical twins. Study-level points and caveats: Vaccine-induced T cell responses in twins were reportedly observed to appear partly convergent, partly personalized.

One entry per CDR3 protein, called by TCRdb with MiXCR from the RT-PCR reads. The profile shows approximately 10,000 distinct CDR3 sequences, roughly 82% of them singletons. CDR1 is KGHSH and CDR2 is LQKENI in the germline V gene. The CDR3 sequence is 17 residues long. Trimming took off 4 bases at V and 5 bases at J, with 21 bases between the two ends. Turning to this clonotype: Its matching antigen is unknown.

The chain couples TRBV18 to TRBJ2-1; weak D call: TRBD1 (5 bases). The source is a woman under 30 who received the yellow fever vaccine. This material consisted of T cells from blood (PBMCs), unsorted or a sorted subset (not recorded which), taken before or after yellow fever vaccination (not recorded which). The CDR3 sequence is CASSRVAGARTNNEQFF. The CDR3 bases are TGTGCCAGCTCACGGGTAGCTGGGGCCCGAACCAACAATGAGCAGTTCTTC.